The clone carrying this T cell receptor (beta chain) was counted ten times or more. Its target is not known. Each patient was aged 18 to 65 and had newly diagnosed hyperthyroidism of under 2 months' duration. Patients were excluded because of uncontrolled infection, other autoimmune disease, pregnancy or lactation. In making diagnoses, clinical symptoms, serum thyroxine and TRAb, thyroid ultrasound and orbital computed tomography were all used. The CDR3 regions of TCR beta were amplified from RNA transcripts. First-round RT-PCR of the TCR CDR3 relied on the HTBI primer set. TCRdb analysed the multiplex PCR reads with MiXCR anew, one entry per CDR3 protein. The repertoire holds around 380,000 distinct CDR3 sequences, with roughly 14% as singletons. The entry originates in a study of T cells in Graves' hyperthyroidism and ophthalmopathy. Findings and caveats of the study: Expanded thyroid clonotypes (above 0.001) were mostly also found in blood.

CDR3 size: 15 residues. The V end was cut by 6 bases, the J end by 3 bases, with 18 bases between. Sequencing was done on a sample of blood. The V gene is TRBV12-3 or TRBV12-4, the J gene TRBJ2-7; D could derive from TRBD1 or TRBD2 (5 bases each). The clonotype was recovered from a man younger than 40 with Graves' hyperthyroidism that later progressed to Graves' ophthalmopathy. The CDR3 spells CASSRGLSTGYEQYF. CDR3 DNA: TGTGCCAGCAGCCGGGGCCTTTCGACTGGCTACGAGCAGTACTTC.